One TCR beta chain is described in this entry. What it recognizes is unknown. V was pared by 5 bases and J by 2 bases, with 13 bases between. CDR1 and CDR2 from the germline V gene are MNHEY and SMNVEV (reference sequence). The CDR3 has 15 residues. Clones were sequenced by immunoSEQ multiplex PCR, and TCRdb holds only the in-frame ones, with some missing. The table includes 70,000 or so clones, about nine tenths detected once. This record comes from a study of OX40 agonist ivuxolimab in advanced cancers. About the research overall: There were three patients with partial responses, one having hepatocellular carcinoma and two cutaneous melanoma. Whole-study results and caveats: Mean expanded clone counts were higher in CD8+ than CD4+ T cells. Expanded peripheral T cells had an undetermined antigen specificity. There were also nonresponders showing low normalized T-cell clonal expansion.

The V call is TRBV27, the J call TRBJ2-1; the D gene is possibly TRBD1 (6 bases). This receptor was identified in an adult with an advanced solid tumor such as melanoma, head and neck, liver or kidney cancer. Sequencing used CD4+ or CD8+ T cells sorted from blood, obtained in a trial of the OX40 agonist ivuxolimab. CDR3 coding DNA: TGTGCCAGCAGTGCCGGGACACTGACCTACAATGAGCAGTTCTTC. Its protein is CASSAGTLTYNEQFF.